Below, one T cell receptor beta chain is given with its context. Its antigen is undetermined. The data derive from a study of cytomegalovirus exposure and HLA in healthy donors. For the study at large: The roughly 120 validation repertoires, a later analysis reported, used the same platform as the approximately 700 first-cohort repertoires.

This table comes from immunoSEQ multiplex PCR, and its TCRdb copy is limited to in-frame clones, with some not included. The table records more than 200,000 clones, roughly 84% of them present only once. Findings and limits, study-wide: First-cohort TCR clusters tended to co-occur in the roughly 130 validation repertoires, a later analysis found. Across donors, most TCRs were seen rarely, yet some public ones were widespread.

CDR3 length: 15 residues. In germline, CDR1 is MNHEY, CDR2 SMNVEV (reference sequence). V lost 1 base, J lost 7 bases, and 6 bases stayed unmatched. The donors belonged to the roughly 110-subject validation cohort, separate from the roughly 600-subject first cohort. The TCR sequence derives from a man aged 18 to 35 in good health and CMV-seropositive. The sequenced sample consisted of PBMCs. The V and J genes are TRBV27 and TRBJ1-1; 10 positions agree with TRBD1. In DNA, the CDR3 is TGTGCCAGCAGTTTATGGGGACAGGGGAGGGATGAAGCTTTCTTT. Residues: CASSLWGQGRDEAFF.